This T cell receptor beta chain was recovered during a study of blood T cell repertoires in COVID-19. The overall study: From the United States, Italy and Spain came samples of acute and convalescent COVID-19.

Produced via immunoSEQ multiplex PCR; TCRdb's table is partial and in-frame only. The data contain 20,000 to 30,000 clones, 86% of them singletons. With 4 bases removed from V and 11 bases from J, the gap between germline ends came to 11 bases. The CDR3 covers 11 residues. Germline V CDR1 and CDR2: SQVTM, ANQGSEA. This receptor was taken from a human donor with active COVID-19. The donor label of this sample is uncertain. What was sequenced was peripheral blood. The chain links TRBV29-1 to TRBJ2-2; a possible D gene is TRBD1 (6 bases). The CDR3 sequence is CSVAQQGELFF. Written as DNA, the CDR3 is TGCAGCGTTGCACAACAGGGTGAGCTGTTTTTT.